The clone carrying this T cell receptor beta chain has at least ten counts. Its target is unknown. Unique molecular identifiers were attached to individual cDNA molecules. TCRdb itself ran the 5' RACE reads through MiXCR, one entry per CDR3 protein. The sample has about 33,000 distinct CDR3 sequences, approximately 5% seen once. These data originate in a study of early T cells in non-severe SARS-CoV-2 infection. Study details: Unpaired chains resulted from sequencing bulk RNA of unsorted whole blood.

Study outcomes and limitations: Matching with VDJdb favored anti-spike CD8 responses (missing private and CD4 specificities).

Sequenced input: whole blood. The source of this sequence is an adult who was a healthcare worker with PCR-confirmed SARS-CoV-2 infection or an uninfected control (not recorded which).

CDR3 nucleotide sequence: TGTGCCAGTAGTCCCTTTGGGTCCTACAATGAGCAGTTCTTC. Protein product: CASSPFGSYNEQFF. This chain uses TRBV19 with TRBJ2-1; D gene uncertain. Germline values: CDR1 LNHDA, CDR2 SQIVND (reference sequence). The ends were cut back, 5 bases at V and 1 base at J, with 9 bases in the middle. CDR3 length equals 14 residues.